The entry below gives a single T cell receptor (beta chain) sequence along with its context. Antigen specificity is unknown. These data originate in a study of cytomegalovirus exposure and HLA in healthy donors. Findings and caveats of the study: It has been reported that TCR beta sequences accurately predicted the HLA-A and HLA-B alleles of most subjects.

Both 60 Vbeta primers and 13 Jbeta primers went into the PCR. Profiled with immunoSEQ multiplex PCR; TCRdb holds only in-frame clones, not every one. In the table there are some 140,000 clones, around 75% of which are singletons. The receptor was derived from a man aged 35-49 years in good health and CMV-seronegative. The sequenced sample consisted of PBMCs.

Here the CDR3 DNA reads TGTGCCAGCAGCCAAGAACAGGGCTCTGGGGCCAACGTCCTGACTTTC. Its protein product is CASSQEQGSGANVLTF. This chain uses TRBV4-2 with TRBJ2-6; D might be TRBD1 (6 bases). Germline CDR1 and CDR2: LGHNA and YNFKEQ. V was trimmed by 0 bases and J by 0 bases, leaving 6 bases between them. This CDR3 comprises 16 residues.